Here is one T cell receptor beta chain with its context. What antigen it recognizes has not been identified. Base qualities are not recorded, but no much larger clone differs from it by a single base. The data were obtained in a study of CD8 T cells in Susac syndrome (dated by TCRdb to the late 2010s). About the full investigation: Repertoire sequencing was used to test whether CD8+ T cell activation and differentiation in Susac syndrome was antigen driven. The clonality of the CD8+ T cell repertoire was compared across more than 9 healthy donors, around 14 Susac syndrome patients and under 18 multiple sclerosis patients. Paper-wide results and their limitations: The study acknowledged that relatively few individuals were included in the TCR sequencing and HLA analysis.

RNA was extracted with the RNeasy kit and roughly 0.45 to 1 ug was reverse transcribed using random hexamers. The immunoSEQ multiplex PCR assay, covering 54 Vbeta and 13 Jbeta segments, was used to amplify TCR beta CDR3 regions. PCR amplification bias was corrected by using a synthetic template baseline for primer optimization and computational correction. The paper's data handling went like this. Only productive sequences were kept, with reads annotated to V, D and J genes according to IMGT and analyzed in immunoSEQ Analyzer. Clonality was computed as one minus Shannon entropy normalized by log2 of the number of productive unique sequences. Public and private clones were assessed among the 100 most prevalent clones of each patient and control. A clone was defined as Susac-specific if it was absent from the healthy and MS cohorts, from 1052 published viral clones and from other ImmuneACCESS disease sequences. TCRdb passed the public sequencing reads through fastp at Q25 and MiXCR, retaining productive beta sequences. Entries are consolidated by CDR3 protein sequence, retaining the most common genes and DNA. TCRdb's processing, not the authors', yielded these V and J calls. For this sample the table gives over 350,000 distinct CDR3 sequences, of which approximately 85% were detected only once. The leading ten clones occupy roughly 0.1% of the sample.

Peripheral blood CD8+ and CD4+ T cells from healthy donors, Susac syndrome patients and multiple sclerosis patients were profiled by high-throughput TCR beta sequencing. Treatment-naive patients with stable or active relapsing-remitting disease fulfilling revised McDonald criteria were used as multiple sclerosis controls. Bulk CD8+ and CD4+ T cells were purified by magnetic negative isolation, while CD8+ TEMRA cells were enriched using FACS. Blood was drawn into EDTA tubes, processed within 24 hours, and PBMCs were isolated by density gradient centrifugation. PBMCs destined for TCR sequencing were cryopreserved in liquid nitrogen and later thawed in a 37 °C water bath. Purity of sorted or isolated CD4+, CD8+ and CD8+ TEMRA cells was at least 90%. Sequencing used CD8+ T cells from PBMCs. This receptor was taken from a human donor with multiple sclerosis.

The CDR3 region: CASTPSGVAGELFF. The DNA sequence is given as TGTGCCAGCACCCCTAGCGGGGTCGCCGGGGAGCTGTTTTTT. The receptor chain draws on TRBV6-5 and TRBJ2-2; 9 bases in between match TRBD2. The germline V gene gives CDR1 as MNHEY and CDR2 as SVGAGI. From cysteine to phenylalanine, the CDR3 is 14 amino acids long. The CDR3 DNA has 42 bases and is translated from base 1. The germline V and J ends show losses of 7 bases and 6 bases respectively, and no gene match explains 6 bases of the junction.